This T cell receptor beta chain was captured by sequencing in a study of blood T cell repertoires in COVID-19. At the level of the study: The United States, Italy and Spain were the sources of the acute and convalescent COVID-19 samples.

This clone was detected a few times. Germline lookup yields CDR1 KGHSY and CDR2 FQNENV. V was cut by 4 bases and J by 6 bases, with 13 bases left in between. CDR3 length: 15 residues. Clones were sequenced by immunoSEQ multiplex PCR, and TCRdb holds only the in-frame ones, with some missing. The table lists 87,000 or so clones, about 89% of them singletons. The sequence was obtained from a human donor with acute or convalescent COVID-19. The donor label of this sample is uncertain. The J gene is TRBJ1-6, the V gene TRBV16, with D tentatively TRBD1 (6 bases). Input material: peripheral blood. CDR3 loop: CASSPNRVANSPLHF. CDR3 bases: TGTGCCAGCAGCCCTAACAGGGTAGCTAATTCACCCCTCCACTTT.